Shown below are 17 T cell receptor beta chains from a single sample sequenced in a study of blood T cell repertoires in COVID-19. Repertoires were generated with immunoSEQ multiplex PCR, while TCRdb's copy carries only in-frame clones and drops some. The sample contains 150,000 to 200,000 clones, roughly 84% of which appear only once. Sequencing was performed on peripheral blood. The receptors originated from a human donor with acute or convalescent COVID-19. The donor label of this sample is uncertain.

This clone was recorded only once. The CDR3 region is CASSWEFLYGYTF. CDR3 sequence (DNA): TGTGCCAGCAGCTGGGAGTTCCTGTATGGCTACACCTTC. This chain uses TRBV11-2 with TRBJ1-2; D is undetermined. V dropped 4 bases and J dropped 5 bases, with 11 bases sitting between them. Looked up from germline, CDR1 is SGHAT and CDR2 is FQNNGV. The CDR3 runs 13 residues.

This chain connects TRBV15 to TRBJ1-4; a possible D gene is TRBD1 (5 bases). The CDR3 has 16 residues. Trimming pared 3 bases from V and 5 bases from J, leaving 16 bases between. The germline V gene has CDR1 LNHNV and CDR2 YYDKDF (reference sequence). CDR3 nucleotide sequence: TGTGCCACCAGCAGCCCCCCCGACAGTAAAAATGAAAAACTGTTTTTT. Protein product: CATSSPPDSKNEKLFF.

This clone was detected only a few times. For the CDR3, the DNA is TGTGCCATCAGAAGTGGTAGGACAGGGGGCGCGTTAGTTAACTTCTCGGCAGATACGCAGTATTTT. Its translation: CAIRSGRTGGALVNFSADTQYF. V and J are TRBV10-3 and TRBJ2-3; 11 positions match TRBD1. This CDR3 spans 22 amino acids. From germline, CDR1 is ENHRY and CDR2 SYGVKD. V trimming: 6 bases; J trimming: 4 bases; junction bases outside the gene matches: 27.

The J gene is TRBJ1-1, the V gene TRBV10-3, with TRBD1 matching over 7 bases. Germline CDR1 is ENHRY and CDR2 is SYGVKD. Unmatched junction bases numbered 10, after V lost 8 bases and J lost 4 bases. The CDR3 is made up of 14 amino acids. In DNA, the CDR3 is TGTGCCATCGACCCTACAGGGGAGGCCACTGAAGCTTTCTTT. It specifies CAIDPTGEATEAFF.

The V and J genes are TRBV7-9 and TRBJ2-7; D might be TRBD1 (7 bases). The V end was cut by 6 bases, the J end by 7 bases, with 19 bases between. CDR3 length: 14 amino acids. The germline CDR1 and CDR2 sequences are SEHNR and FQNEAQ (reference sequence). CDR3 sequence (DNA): TGTGCCAGCAGTACTTTGGAGGGGGCGGAGGAGCAGTACTTC. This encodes CASSTLEGAEEQYF.

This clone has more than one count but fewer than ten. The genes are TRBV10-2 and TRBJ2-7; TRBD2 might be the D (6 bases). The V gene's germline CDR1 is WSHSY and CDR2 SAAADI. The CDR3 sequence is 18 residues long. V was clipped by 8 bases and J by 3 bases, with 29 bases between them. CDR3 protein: CASVAVGRVVGKSYEQYF. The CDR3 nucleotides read TGCGCCAGCGTAGCGGTTGGCAGGGTAGTGGGAAAAAGCTACGAGCAGTACTTC.

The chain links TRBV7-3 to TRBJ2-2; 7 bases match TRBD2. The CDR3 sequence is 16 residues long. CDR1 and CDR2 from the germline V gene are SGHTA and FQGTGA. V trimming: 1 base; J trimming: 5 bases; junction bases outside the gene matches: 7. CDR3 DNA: TGTGCCAGCAGCTTAATGGCGGGGGACCTTACCGGGGAGCTGTTTTTT. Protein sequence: CASSLMAGDLTGELFF.

The CDR3 nucleotides are TGTGCCAGTAGTTCAGGGGGAAGCTCTGGGGCCAACGTCCTGACTTTC. Encoded protein: CASSSGGSSGANVLTF. This chain joins TRBV19 and TRBJ2-6; 7 bases fit TRBD1. The CDR3 is 16 residues long. Losses at the gene ends were 5 bases for V and 0 bases for J; bases not matched to a gene: 4. Germline V CDR1 and CDR2: LNHDA, SQIVND (reference sequence).

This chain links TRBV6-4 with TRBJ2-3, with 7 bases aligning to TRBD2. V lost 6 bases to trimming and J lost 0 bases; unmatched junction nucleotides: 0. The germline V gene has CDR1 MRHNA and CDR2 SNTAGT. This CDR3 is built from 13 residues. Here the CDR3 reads CASRRGSTDTQYF. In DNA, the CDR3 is TGTGCCAGCAGGCGGGGGAGCACAGATACGCAGTATTTT.

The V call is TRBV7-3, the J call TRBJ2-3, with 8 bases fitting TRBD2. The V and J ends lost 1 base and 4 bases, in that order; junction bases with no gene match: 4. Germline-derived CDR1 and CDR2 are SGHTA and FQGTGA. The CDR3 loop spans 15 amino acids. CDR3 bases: TGTGCCAGCAGCTTAAATCGACTAGCGCCAGATACGCAGTATTTT. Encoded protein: CASSLNRLAPDTQYF.

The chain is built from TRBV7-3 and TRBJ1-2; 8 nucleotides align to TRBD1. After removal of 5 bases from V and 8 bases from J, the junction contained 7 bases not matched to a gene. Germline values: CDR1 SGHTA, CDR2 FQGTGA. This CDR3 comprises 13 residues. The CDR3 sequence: CASSPDRGQGYTF. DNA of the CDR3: TGTGCCAGCAGCCCAGACAGGGGTCAAGGCTACACCTTC.

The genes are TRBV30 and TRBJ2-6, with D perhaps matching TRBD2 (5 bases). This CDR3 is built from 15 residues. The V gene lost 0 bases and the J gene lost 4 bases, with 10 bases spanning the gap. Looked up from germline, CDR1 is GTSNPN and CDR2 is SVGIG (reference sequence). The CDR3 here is CAWSVLGVGANVLTF. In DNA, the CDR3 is TGTGCCTGGAGTGTACTCGGGGTAGGGGCCAACGTCCTGACTTTC. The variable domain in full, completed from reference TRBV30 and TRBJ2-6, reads SQTIHQWPATLVQPVGSPLSLECTVEGTSNPNLYWYRQAAGRGLQLLFYSVGIGQISSEVPQNLSASRPQDRQFILSSKKLLLSDSGFYLCAWSVLGVGANVLTFGAGSRLTVL.

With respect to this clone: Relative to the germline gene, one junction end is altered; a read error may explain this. As DNA, the CDR3 is TGTGCCAGCACTGAAGCGGGGCGACCCAATGAGCAGTTCTTC. It codes for CASTEAGRPNEQFF. This chain uses TRBV6-1 with TRBJ2-1; 7 positions agree with TRBD2. Germline loops: CDR1 MNHNS, CDR2 SASEGT. CDR3 length equals 14 residues.

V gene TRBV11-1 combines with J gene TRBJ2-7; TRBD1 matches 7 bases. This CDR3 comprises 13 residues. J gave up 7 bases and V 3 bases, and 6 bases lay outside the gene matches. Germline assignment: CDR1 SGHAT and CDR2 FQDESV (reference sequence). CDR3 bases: TGTGCCAGCAGCTTGCGAGGGGGCAGTGAGCAGTACTTC. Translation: CASSLRGGSEQYF.

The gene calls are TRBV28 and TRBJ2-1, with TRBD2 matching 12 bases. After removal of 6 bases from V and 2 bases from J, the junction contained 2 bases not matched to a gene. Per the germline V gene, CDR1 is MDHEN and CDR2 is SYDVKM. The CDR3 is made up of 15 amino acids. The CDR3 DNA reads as TGTGCCAGCAGCCGGACTAGCGGGGCCTACAATGAGCAGTTCTTC. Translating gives CASSRTSGAYNEQFF. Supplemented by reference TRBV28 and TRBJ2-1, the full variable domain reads DVKVTQSSRYLVKRTGEKVFLECVQDMDHENMFWYRQDPGLGLRLIYFSYDVKMKEKGDIPEGYSVSREKKERFSLILESASTNQTSMYLCASSRTSGAYNEQFFGPGTRLTVL.

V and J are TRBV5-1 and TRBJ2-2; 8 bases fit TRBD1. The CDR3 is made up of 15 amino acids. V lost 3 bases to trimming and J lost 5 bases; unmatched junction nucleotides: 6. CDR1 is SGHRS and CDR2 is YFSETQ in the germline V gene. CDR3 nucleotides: TGCGCCAGCAGCTCACTACGACAGGGGACCGGGGAGCTGTTTTTT. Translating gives CASSSLRQGTGELFF. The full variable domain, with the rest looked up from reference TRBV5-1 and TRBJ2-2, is KAGVTQTPRYLIKTRGQQVTLSCSPISGHRSVSWYQQTPGQGLQFLFEYFSETQRNKGNFPGRFSGRQFSNSRSEMNVSTLELGDSALYLCASSSLRQGTGELFFGEGSRLTVL.

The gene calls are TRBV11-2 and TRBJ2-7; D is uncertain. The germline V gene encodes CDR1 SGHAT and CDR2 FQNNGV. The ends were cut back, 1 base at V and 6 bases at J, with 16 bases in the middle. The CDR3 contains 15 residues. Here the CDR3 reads CASSLARLGGSEQYF. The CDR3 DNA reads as TGTGCCAGCAGCTTAGCAAGGCTTGGCGGCAGCGAGCAGTACTTC.